Listed below are T cell receptor beta chains from one sample, sequenced in a study of control samples from healthy donors and cancer patients. The method was immunoSEQ multiplex PCR; TCRdb's version includes in-frame clones alone and lacks a portion of them. This sample has around 80,000 clones, with about 88% found just once. Sample: blood. The receptors stem from a woman in her forties or fifties in good health. The CDR3 runs from the conserved cysteine through the conserved F or W. Each record gives: CDR3 DNA, CDR3 protein, V gene, J gene, clone size, D gene. A D gene is named only where the DNA matches it firmly. Clone size is given for some rows only: seen once, a few or many times, or a class if the clone is expanded.

CDR3nt: TGCGCCAGTAAGTTAACAGGAACTTACGAGCAGTACTTC
CDR3aa: CASKLTGTYEQYF
v_gene: TRBV5-1
j_gene: TRBJ2-7
abundance: -
d_gene: -

CDR3nt: TGTGCCAGCAGCTTGGGACTATTCACAGATACGCAGTATTTT
CDR3aa: CASSLGLFTDTQYF
v_gene: TRBV5-5
j_gene: TRBJ2-3
abundance: -
d_gene: -

CDR3nt: TGTGCCTGGAGTGTAGTGGAAGGGCCCCTCCACTTT
CDR3aa: CAWSVVEGPLHF
v_gene: TRBV30
j_gene: TRBJ1-6
abundance: -
d_gene: -

CDR3nt: TGTGCCAGCAGTTCAGGGCTGACGGAGCAGTACTTC
CDR3aa: CASSSGLTEQYF
v_gene: TRBV6-5
j_gene: TRBJ2-7
abundance: -
d_gene: -

CDR3nt: TGTGCCAGCAGCTTAATTACTGCGGGAGTCTACAATGAGCAGTTCTTC
CDR3aa: CASSLITAGVYNEQFF
v_gene: TRBV7-8
j_gene: TRBJ2-1
abundance: once
d_gene: TRBD2

CDR3nt: TGTGCCAGCAGCCAGGAATACAAGGGGACATTGGACTTC
CDR3aa: CASSQEYKGTLDF
v_gene: TRBV3-1/TRBV3-2
j_gene: TRBJ2-7
abundance: -
d_gene: -

CDR3nt: TGTGCCAGCAGCCGAACACAGAACACTGAAGCTTTCTTT
CDR3aa: CASSRTQNTEAFF
v_gene: TRBV5-8
j_gene: TRBJ1-1
abundance: -
d_gene: -

CDR3nt: TGTGCCAGCTCAGACTCGAGGGACAGGCCTGCTGGGGCCAACGTCCTGACTTTC
CDR3aa: CASSDSRDRPAGANVLTF
v_gene: TRBV18
j_gene: TRBJ2-6
abundance: -
d_gene: TRBD1

CDR3nt: TGTGCCAGCAGTGAGAGGGCCTTCCGCTCTGGAAACACCATATATTTT
CDR3aa: CASSERAFRSGNTIYF
v_gene: TRBV2
j_gene: TRBJ1-3
abundance: once
d_gene: -

CDR3nt: TGCGCCAGCAGCCAAGATGGGACAGGGGCCTACTATGGCTACACCTTC
CDR3aa: CASSQDGTGAYYGYTF
v_gene: TRBV4-1
j_gene: TRBJ1-2
abundance: -
d_gene: TRBD1

CDR3nt: TGTGCCAGCTGGACAGGGATACACTATTCACCCCTCCACTTT
CDR3aa: CASWTGIHYSPLHF
v_gene: TRBV6-5
j_gene: TRBJ1-6
abundance: -
d_gene: TRBD1

CDR3nt: TGTGCCAGCAGTGATACAGGGACAGAGACCCAGTACTTC
CDR3aa: CASSDTGTETQYF
v_gene: TRBV2
j_gene: TRBJ2-5
abundance: -
d_gene: -

CDR3nt: TGTGCCGGCCAGGGCGGGGGGGCTTTTGACAATGAGCAGTTCTTC
CDR3aa: CAGQGGGAFDNEQFF
v_gene: TRBV28
j_gene: TRBJ2-1
abundance: -
d_gene: TRBD2

CDR3nt: TGTGCCACTCAAGAGGGGGCACGTACCGGGGAGCTGTTTTTT
CDR3aa: CATQEGARTGELFF
v_gene: TRBV27
j_gene: TRBJ2-2
abundance: -
d_gene: TRBD1

CDR3nt: TGTGCCAGCAGTGAAGGCTACGAGCAGTACTTC
CDR3aa: CASSEGYEQYF
v_gene: TRBV5-5
j_gene: TRBJ2-7
abundance: -
d_gene: -

CDR3nt: TGTGCCAGCAGCGTAGGAGGGGGGGCCAACGTCCTGACTTTC
CDR3aa: CASSVGGGANVLTF
v_gene: TRBV9
j_gene: TRBJ2-6
abundance: -
d_gene: -

CDR3nt: TGTGCCAGCAGTGGACAGCTTAGCACAGATACGCAGTATTTT
CDR3aa: CASSGQLSTDTQYF
v_gene: TRBV2
j_gene: TRBJ2-3
abundance: -
d_gene: -

CDR3nt: TGTGCCAGCAGTACACAGGGGACGTTCTATTCACCCCTCCACTTT
CDR3aa: CASSTQGTFYSPLHF
v_gene: TRBV2
j_gene: TRBJ1-6
abundance: -
d_gene: TRBD1

CDR3nt: TGTGCCAGCAGCTTTTCCAAGGAGGGAACGGGGTACACCGGGGAGCTGTTTTTT
CDR3aa: CASSFSKEGTGYTGELFF
v_gene: TRBV5-4
j_gene: TRBJ2-2
abundance: -
d_gene: -

CDR3nt: TGTGCCAGCTCACCCCCCAATAAGCGGGGGTACCGGGAGCAGTACTTC
CDR3aa: CASSPPNKRGYREQYF
v_gene: TRBV18
j_gene: TRBJ2-7
abundance: -
d_gene: TRBD2

CDR3nt: TGTGCCAGCAGACAGGGGTTGGGGAACACTGAAGCTTTCTTT
CDR3aa: CASRQGLGNTEAFF
v_gene: TRBV6-5
j_gene: TRBJ1-1
abundance: -
d_gene: TRBD1

CDR3nt: TGTGCCAGTAGTAACCAGGGGAATCAGCCCCAGCATTTT
CDR3aa: CASSNQGNQPQHF
v_gene: TRBV19
j_gene: TRBJ1-5
abundance: -
d_gene: -

CDR3nt: TGTGCCAGCAGTTACAGCTCTAATGAAAAACTGTTTTTT
CDR3aa: CASSYSSNEKLFF
v_gene: TRBV6-5
j_gene: TRBJ1-4
abundance: -
d_gene: -

CDR3nt: TGTGCCAGCAGTATTGAGGGGAGATATGAGCAGTTCTTC
CDR3aa: CASSIEGRYEQFF
v_gene: TRBV6-6
j_gene: TRBJ2-1
abundance: -
d_gene: -